The source of this T cell receptor beta chain is a study of OX40 agonist ivuxolimab in advanced cancers. For the study at large: An agonistic anti-OX40 (CD134) antibody, ivuxolimab, was used to treat the patients. Study-level results: The study observed clonal expansion of CD4+ and CD8+ blood T cells by week 6 at 0.1 to 3.0 mg/kg.

Sequencing used immunoSEQ multiplex PCR; TCRdb keeps in-frame clones, though not all of them. The data contain around 80,000 clones, roughly 90% of them singletons. The CDR3 is 16 residues long. Trimming took 4 bases from V and 5 from J, leaving 18 bases between them. Germline-derived CDR1 and CDR2 are LGHNA and YNFKEQ. In regard to this clone: The antigen remains unidentified.

Sequenced here: CD4+ or CD8+ T cells sorted from blood, sampled in a trial of the OX40 agonist ivuxolimab. The chain recombines TRBV4-2 with TRBJ1-5; perhaps TRBD1 as D (6 bases). This receptor was taken from an adult with an advanced solid tumor such as melanoma, head and neck, liver or kidney cancer. The CDR3 bases are TGTGCCAGCAGCCCCTCCGGGCCCAGGGGCTATCAGCCCCAGCATTTT. Translating gives CASSPSGPRGYQPQHF.